This T cell receptor beta chain was recovered during a study of blood T cells in healthy people across ages. Study results and limitations: Roughly linearly, TCR beta diversity per million T cells fell as age increased.

Points on this clonotype: The antigen remains undetermined. At one of its ends the junction is not consistent with the germline gene, which may arise from a read error.

Peripheral blood, about 10 milliliters per donor, was collected. Primed by a sample-barcoded 5' primer and a J-beta primer mix, a second PCR proceeded for about 7 to 11 cycles. Carrying 12 random nucleotides, a template-switch adaptor labeled each individual cDNA molecule. Samples each returned at least 3 million CDR3-containing paired-end reads. TCRdb re-called the 5' RACE reads through MiXCR, storing one row per CDR3 protein. Of about 1.1 million distinct CDR3 sequences in the sample, 35% to 45% were seen once. The CDR3 is 13 amino acids. What was sequenced was blood. This clonotype originated in a man aged 18-30 years in good health. V usage is TRBV12-3 or TRBV12-4 and J usage is TRBJ2-3, with D tentatively TRBD2 (5 bases). The CDR3 is CVSRCPGVDTQYF. CDR3 DNA: TGTGTCAGCAGATGCCCCGGGGTCGATACGCAGTATTTT.